The rows below give T cell receptor beta chains drawn from one sample of a study of CD8 T cells in Susac syndrome. A single record per CDR3 protein comes from TCRdb applying MiXCR to the immunoSEQ multiplex PCR reads. The sample lists 150,000 to 190,000 distinct CDR3 sequences; around 95% were seen once. Sequencing input: CD8+ T cells from PBMCs. These TCRs come from a human donor with multiple sclerosis. CDR3s include the opening cysteine and the closing phenylalanine or tryptophan. The D gene is left open where the match is weak. Not every row has a clone size; where given, it reads once, few, many or a size class.

>NA|TRBJ2-2|NA|TRBV12-3/TRBV12-4|14
TGTGCCAGCACCCCGGACACGAACACCGGGGAGCTGTTTTTT
CASTPDTNTGELFF
>NA|TRBJ1-5|NA|TRBV27|16
TGTGCCAGCAGTTTATATCCAGAGGATAGCAATCAGCCCCAGCATTTT
CASSLYPEDSNQPQHF
>NA|TRBJ1-1|NA|TRBV7-2|15
TGTGCCAGCAGCCTCCATCTGACCTATAACACTGAAGCTTTCTTT
CASSLHLTYNTEAFF
>TRBD2|TRBJ2-5|NA|TRBV7-9|14
TGTGCCAGCAGCTATAGCGGGGTTCAAGAGACCCAGTACTTC
CASSYSGVQETQYF
>TRBD1|TRBJ1-3|NA|TRBV9|15
TGTGCCAGCAGCGTAGGGACAGGGTCTGGAAACACCATATATTTT
CASSVGTGSGNTIYF
>TRBD1|TRBJ2-4|NA|TRBV15|16
TGTGCCACCAGCAGGGGCAGGACAGGGATGACAAACATTCAGTACTTC
CATSRGRTGMTNIQYF
>NA|TRBJ2-5|NA|TRBV2|14
TGTGCCAGCACCCCCGAGGAGCAACAAGAGACCCAGTACTTC
CASTPEEQQETQYF
>TRBD2|TRBJ2-3|NA|TRBV29-1|16
TGCAGGGCGACCAGCGGGGCAGAAATTAGCACAGATACGCAGTATTTT
CRATSGAEISTDTQYF
>NA|TRBJ1-1|once|TRBV13|16
TGTGCCAGCAGCTTTTCACGAGGACAAGGGGACACTGAAGCTTTCTTT
CASSFSRGQGDTEAFF
>NA|TRBJ2-5|NA|TRBV3-1|16
TGTGCCAGCAGCCAAGACCCGTCCTTGGCTCCCCCCACCCAGTACTTC
CASSQDPSLAPPTQYF